The rows below give T cell receptor beta chains drawn from one sample of a study of OX40 agonist ivuxolimab in advanced cancers. Data came from immunoSEQ multiplex PCR; TCRdb stores just in-frame clones and leaves some out. The table records fewer than 100,000 clones, about 80% of them present only once. This sample comprised CD4+ or CD8+ T cells sorted from blood, obtained in a trial of the OX40 agonist ivuxolimab. Receptors were obtained from an adult with an advanced solid tumor such as melanoma, head and neck, liver or kidney cancer. The CDR3 runs from the conserved cysteine through the conserved F or W. The D gene is left open where the match is weak. Some rows have no size entry. The others give once, few or many, or a class for an expanded clone.

d_gene	v_gene	j_gene	abundance	CDR3nt	CDR3aa
TRBD1	TRBV9	TRBJ2-1	-	TGTGCCAGCAGCCCGATGGGACAGAGAGTCTACAATGAGCAGTTCTTC	CASSPMGQRVYNEQFF
-	TRBV10-3	TRBJ1-1	-	TGTGCCATCAGTCCACAACCTCTTACTGAAGCTTTCTTT	CAISPQPLTEAFF
TRBD2	TRBV18	TRBJ2-2	-	TGTGCCAGCTCACCGTCGCTAGGAACCGGGACGGGGGGACTAGCGGGAGTCACCGGGGAGCTGTTTTTT	CASSPSLGTGTGGLAGVTGELFF
-	TRBV4-2	TRBJ1-6	few	TGTGCCAGCAGCCAAGAAGGGGGTGCCCGAGGCTCACCCCTCCACTTT	CASSQEGGARGSPLHF
-	TRBV15	TRBJ2-6	-	TGTGCCACCAGCAGAGATGGGGTGGCCCGCTCTGGGGCCAACGTCCTGACTTTC	CATSRDGVARSGANVLTF
TRBD1	TRBV19	TRBJ2-2	-	TGTGCCAGTAGTAGCACAGGGGGAATTGGCGGGGAGCTGTTTTTT	CASSSTGGIGGELFF
-	TRBV28	TRBJ1-2	-	TGTGCCAGCAGTTTATTCACCAGGGTGGGTGGCTATGGCTACACCTTC	CASSLFTRVGGYGYTF
-	TRBV7-9	TRBJ1-6	few	TGTGCCAGCAGCTTGGAGGGGAATTCACCCCTCCACTTT	CASSLEGNSPLHF
-	TRBV6-5	TRBJ1-3	many	TGTGCCAGCACCCCGGTCGCGAAGGCTGGAAACACCATATATTTT	CASTPVAKAGNTIYF
-	TRBV20-1	TRBJ2-4	-	TGCAGTGCATCTACAGGGAGGATTCAGTACTTC	CSASTGRIQYF
TRBD2	TRBV11-2	TRBJ2-7	-	TGTGCCAGCAGCGGTCGGACTAGCGGGGGGAAGGGGGACGAGCAGTACTTC	CASSGRTSGGKGDEQYF
-	TRBV18	TRBJ1-1	-	TGTGCCAGCTCACCACCTGGCCGGGTGCAGAACACTGAAGCTTTCTTT	CASSPPGRVQNTEAFF
-	TRBV28	TRBJ1-4	-	TGTGCCAGCAACTCGGCTGGGTCAAAACTGTTTTTT	CASNSAGSKLFF
TRBD1	TRBV18	TRBJ1-2	-	TGTGCCAGCTCACCAAGGGACAGATCCCAGACCTTC	CASSPRDRSQTF
-	TRBV19	TRBJ2-5	-	TGTGCCAGTGGGATCCGGCTACAAGAGACCCAGTACTTC	CASGIRLQETQYF
TRBD2	TRBV7-2	TRBJ2-1	-	TGTGCCAGCAGCTTAGCAGGTAGCGGGGCATACAATGAGCAGTTCTTC	CASSLAGSGAYNEQFF
-	TRBV28	TRBJ1-4	many	TGTGCCAGCAGTTTATACTCCCGGGGAAAACTGTTTTTT	CASSLYSRGKLFF
TRBD2	TRBV29-1	TRBJ2-7	-	TGCAGCGTTGTTGGACTAGCGGGGACGGAGCAGTACTTC	CSVVGLAGTEQYF
TRBD2	TRBV7-3	TRBJ2-7	-	TGTGCCAGCAGCTTAACGTTAATCGGGGGGAGCTCCTACGAGCAGTACTTC	CASSLTLIGGSSYEQYF
-	TRBV7-9	TRBJ1-4	-	TGTGCCAGCAGCTTAGCATTCCAGTTTAATGAAAAACTGTTTTTT	CASSLAFQFNEKLFF
-	TRBV6-5	TRBJ2-7	-	TGTGCCAGCAGTTACGAGGGGCGCCCCTACGAGCAGTACTTC	CASSYEGRPYEQYF
-	TRBV19	TRBJ2-1	-	TGTGCCAGTAGTATTCGGGGAGCGTTCAATGAGCAGTTCTTC	CASSIRGAFNEQFF
TRBD1	TRBV5-1	TRBJ2-5	-	TGCGCCAGCAGCCGCGGCGACAGGGATTATGAGACCCAGTACTTC	CASSRGDRDYETQYF
-	TRBV6-5	TRBJ2-1	-	TGTGCCAGCAGACAACCAGGCGGTGGGCACAATGAGCAGTTCTTC	CASRQPGGGHNEQFF
-	TRBV5-4	TRBJ2-1	-	TGTGCCAGCAGCTTGCCGGGCGGACCCCTTCATGAGCAGTTCTTC	CASSLPGGPLHEQFF
TRBD2	TRBV5-1	TRBJ2-7	-	TGCGCCAGCAGCTTGGGTGGCGGGAGATACGAGCAGTACTTC	CASSLGGGRYEQYF
TRBD1	TRBV19	TRBJ1-2	once	TGTGCCAGTAGTATCTCGGGACAGGGAATCTTCTATGGCTACACCTTC	CASSISGQGIFYGYTF
TRBD1	TRBV6-6	TRBJ1-2	few	TGTGCCAGCAGTCCAGGACAGGGAGTGGTCTATGGCTACACCTTC	CASSPGQGVVYGYTF
-	TRBV6-6	TRBJ1-1	-	TGTGCCAGCAGTCCGACACCGACAGGACTGAACACTGAAGCTTTCTTT	CASSPTPTGLNTEAFF
-	TRBV18	TRBJ1-1	-	TGTGCCAGCTCACTTGAGAGGGGCGGAACTGAAGCTTTCTTT	CASSLERGGTEAFF
-	TRBV29-1	TRBJ1-1	-	TGCAGCGTTACCATGGCCGGGGGGAACACTGAAGCTTTCTTT	CSVTMAGGNTEAFF
-	TRBV20-1	TRBJ2-5	-	TGCAGTGCTAGAAAGGGCGAGACCCAGTACTTC	CSARKGETQYF
TRBD1	TRBV18	TRBJ2-7	-	TGTGCCAGCTCACCAAGGGACAGCTCCTACGAGCAGTACTTC	CASSPRDSSYEQYF
-	TRBV6-1	TRBJ2-7	-	TGTGCCAGCAGCCAAGATTTAGGGACGTACGAGCAGTACTTC	CASSQDLGTYEQYF
-	TRBV7-6	TRBJ2-3	-	TGTGCCAGCAGCTTAGCTGTTACCGATACGCAGTATTTT	CASSLAVTDTQYF
-	TRBV4-3	TRBJ1-6	once	TGCGCCAGCAGCCGATCGGGCAGCTCCTATAATTCACCCCTCCACTTT	CASSRSGSSYNSPLHF
-	TRBV27	TRBJ2-3	-	TGTGCCAGCAGTCCTGGGTGGGATACGCAGTATTTT	CASSPGWDTQYF
-	TRBV4-2	TRBJ2-3	-	TGTGCCAGCAGCCAAGGATCTAGCACAGATACGCAGTATTTT	CASSQGSSTDTQYF
-	TRBV13	TRBJ1-6	-	TGTGCCAGCAGCACACCTGGGCCGGGGGGGGATTCACCCCTCCACTTT	CASSTPGPGGDSPLHF
-	TRBV5-6	TRBJ2-6	-	TGTGCCAGCAGCTTGTTAAGGGCTGGGGCCAACGTCCTGACTTTC	CASSLLRAGANVLTF
-	TRBV6-6	TRBJ2-6	-	TGTGCCAGCAGTGGGGTCTCTGGGGCCAACGTCCTGACTTTC	CASSGVSGANVLTF
-	TRBV15	TRBJ2-7	-	TGTGCCACCAGCAGGGGGGGAGGTTGGGAGCAGTACTTC	CATSRGGGWEQYF
TRBD1	TRBV29-1	TRBJ1-2	once	TGCAGCGTGTCCGGGACGGAGGACAGGGGCTACACCTTC	CSVSGTEDRGYTF
TRBD1	TRBV6-5	TRBJ1-1	-	TGTGCCAGCAGAATACAGGGGTCACCGAACACTGAAGCTTTCTTT	CASRIQGSPNTEAFF
-	TRBV19	TRBJ2-7	many	TGTGCCAGTAGCCACGGGGGAGGGGGCCAATACTTC	CASSHGGGGQYF
TRBD2	TRBV9	TRBJ2-5	-	TGTGCCACCTACGGGGGGACGGTCCAAGAGACCCAGTACTTC	CATYGGTVQETQYF